This TCR beta chain is from a study of response to subunit inactivated influenza vaccine. This clonotype was detected a few times. MiXCR, applied by TCRdb to the RT-PCR reads, yields one record per CDR3 protein. In the table there are about 700,000 distinct CDR3 sequences, over 11% of which are singletons. The TCR sequence derives from a man in his fifties or sixties who received an inactivated influenza vaccine. The specimen comprised PBMCs from blood, sampled 14 days before vaccination.

CDR3 residues: CASKIGQGSFYEQYF. The CDR3 DNA reads as TGTGCCAGCAAGATAGGACAGGGTTCATTCTACGAGCAGTACTTC. The V gene is TRBV27, the J gene TRBJ2-7; 8 bases line up with TRBD1. The CDR3 runs to 15 residues. Looked up from germline, CDR1 is MNHEY and CDR2 is SMNVEV (reference sequence). The V gene end was trimmed by 7 bases and the J gene end by 3 bases; junction bases not matched to a gene: 11.